What follows describes a single T cell receptor beta chain. Its specificity is unknown. The identical CDR3 is also encoded by other nucleotide sequences in the sample. Isolated RNA was reverse transcribed in full, so expressed TCRB transcripts were sequenced. Data came from immunoSEQ multiplex PCR; TCRdb stores just in-frame clones and leaves some out. The sample has a few hundred thousand clones, approximately 10% seen once. The data derive from a study of beta chain features in type 1 diabetes. For the study at large: Age and gender were similar between patients and healthy donors, as were cell yields. Findings of the study overall: There was a moderate but significant shortening of TCRB CDR3s in all four CD4+ subsets of Type 1 diabetes patients. With patients and controls alike, PCR might favor shorter templates to an equal degree.

In total, each donor contributed a single heparinised blood draw that averaged roughly 100 mL. Markers CD45RO/CCR7/CD25/CD127/CD95/CD27 served to sort CD4+ naive, central memory, regulatory and stem cell-like memory cells. This CDR3 has 12 amino acids. Trimming left V 6 bases short and J 3 bases short, with 9 bases between. Germline V gene sequence: CDR1 MNHEY, CDR2 SVGAGI. The V and J genes are TRBV6-5 and TRBJ2-7; D is possibly TRBD1 (5 bases). Source material: naive CD4+ T cells from blood. This receptor was obtained from a man aged 25 to 45 with type 1 diabetes. CDR3 loop: CASSRQGYEQYF. For the CDR3, the DNA is TGTGCCAGCAGCCGCCAGGGCTACGAGCAGTACTTC.